Each of the 25 T cell receptor beta chains below was sequenced from the same sample in a study of cytomegalovirus exposure and HLA in healthy donors. The PCR used 60 Vbeta and 13 Jbeta primers. Some clones are missing from TCRdb's copy, which holds only in-frame ones; the method was immunoSEQ multiplex PCR. The profile covers 150,000 to 190,000 clones, with around 82% appearing a single time and around 6.6% taken by the ten largest. Sequenced sample: PBMCs. All receptors come from a woman aged 45-60 years in good health and CMV-seropositive.

V is TRBV6-6 and J is TRBJ2-3; 14 nucleotides align to TRBD2. Germline-derived CDR1 and CDR2 are MNHNY and SVGAGI (reference sequence). This CDR3 has 16 amino acids. Trimming cost V 6 bases and J 0 bases; bases outside gene matches: 2. The CDR3 nucleotides read TGTGCCAGCAGCAGGACTAGCGGGGGGAGCACAGATACGCAGTATTTT. This codes for CASSRTSGGSTDTQYF.

The chain couples TRBV5-1 to TRBJ1-1; 10 bases are a match to TRBD1. With 4 bases clipped from V and 4 bases from J, the junction kept 4 bases outside the gene matches. Germline V CDR1 and CDR2: SGHRS, YFSETQ. The CDR3 runs to 14 residues. The CDR3 nucleotides read TGCGCCAGCAGCGGACAGGGGGGGGCCACTGAAGCTTTCTTT. It translates to CASSGQGGATEAFF.

This clone appeared once. The V gene is TRBV30, the J gene TRBJ2-3; 9 bases map to TRBD2. Germline V gives CDR1 GTSNPN, CDR2 SVGIG (reference sequence). Trimming cost V 0 bases and J 2 bases; bases outside gene matches: 3. The CDR3 totals 15 residues. The CDR3: CAWSVGGGDTDTQYF. CDR3 coding DNA: TGTGCCTGGAGTGTCGGCGGGGGGGACACAGATACGCAGTATTTT.

This clone came up once. This chain uses TRBV6-1 with TRBJ2-7; TRBD2 is a possible D gene (5 bases). Looked up from germline, CDR1 is MNHNS and CDR2 is SASEGT. The V and J ends lost 3 bases and 7 bases respectively, with 7 bases between them. The CDR3 consists of 11 residues. CDR3: CASSERAEQYF. For the CDR3, the DNA is TGTGCCAGCAGTGAGAGGGCGGAGCAGTACTTC.

V and J are TRBV30 and TRBJ2-4, with 15 nucleotides matching TRBD2. This CDR3 has 20 amino acids. With 0 bases clipped from V and 0 bases from J, the junction kept 9 bases outside the gene matches. Looked up from germline, CDR1 is GTSNPN and CDR2 is SVGIG (reference sequence). The CDR3 DNA follows: TGTGCCTGGAGTGTACCCGGACTAGCGGGGGGGTCTATAGCCAAAAACATTCAGTACTTC. It translates to CAWSVPGLAGGSIAKNIQYF.

The rearrangement links TRBV7-6 to TRBJ1-3; TRBD1 might be the D (5 bases). The CDR3 loop spans 17 amino acids. The germline V gene has CDR1 SGHVS and CDR2 FNYEAQ. The V gene lost 1 base and the J gene lost 3 bases, with 16 bases spanning the gap. Here the CDR3 DNA reads TGTGCCAGCAGCTTAGTAAGGACATTACTTGATGGAAACACCATATATTTT. This sequence encodes CASSLVRTLLDGNTIYF.

The chain is built from TRBV6-6 and TRBJ2-7; tentative D call: TRBD2 (7 bases). Germline assignment: CDR1 MNHNY and CDR2 SVGAGI (reference sequence). This CDR3 contains 15 residues. V gave up 5 bases and J gave up 0 bases, with 14 bases separating them. The CDR3 DNA reads TGTGCCAGCAGTAGGGGGGGGATAAGCTCCTACGAGCAGTACTTC. Encoded protein: CASSRGGISSYEQYF.

This chain joins TRBV6-1 and TRBJ1-2; D is ambiguous. The CDR3 consists of 11 residues. Germline V gives CDR1 MNHNS, CDR2 SASEGT. V dropped 6 bases and J dropped 2 bases, with 4 bases sitting between them. CDR3 nucleotide sequence: TGTGCCAGCAGATCAAACTATGGCTACACCTTC. Protein product: CASRSNYGYTF.

This clone was seen more than once but under ten times. The chain joins TRBV25-1 to TRBJ1-6, with 10 bases identical to TRBD1. Germline CDR1 and CDR2: MGHDK and SYGVNS. The V and J ends lost 6 bases and 6 bases, in that order; junction bases with no gene match: 5. The length of the CDR3 is 15 residues. The CDR3 is CASSLRDRGNSPLHF. CDR3 nucleotides: TGTGCCAGCAGCTTAAGGGACAGGGGTAATTCACCCCTCCACTTT.

This chain joins TRBV11-2 and TRBJ1-1; D not certain. Deletions cut 5 bases from V and 2 bases from J, with 9 bases between. CDR1 SGHAT and CDR2 FQNNGV come from the germline V gene. This CDR3 region has 13 residues. The CDR3 reads CASSPVINTEAFF. As DNA, the CDR3 is TGTGCCAGCAGCCCAGTGATCAACACTGAAGCTTTCTTT.

The rearrangement uses TRBV6-1 and TRBJ2-1; 7 nucleotides align to TRBD2. Germline V CDR1 and CDR2: MNHNS, SASEGT. V lost 7 bases, J lost 10 bases, and 4 bases stayed unmatched. The CDR3 extends over 11 amino acids. The CDR3 DNA reads TGTGCCAGCATGGCTAGCGGAGAGCAGTTCTTC. Protein sequence: CASMASGEQFF.

This clone was observed a single time. The chain recombines TRBV19 with TRBJ2-1; 8 bases match TRBD1. The V gene end was trimmed by 3 bases and the J gene end by 7 bases; junction bases not matched to a gene: 11. The CDR3 is 16 amino acids. CDR1 and CDR2 (germline): LNHDA, SQIVND (reference sequence). CDR3 residues: CASSMRAGGGRNEQFF. In nucleotides, the CDR3 is TGTGCCAGTAGTATGAGAGCAGGGGGCGGCCGGAATGAGCAGTTCTTC. Filled out from reference TRBV19 and TRBJ2-1, the complete variable domain reads DGGITQSPKYLFRKEGQNVTLSCEQNLNHDAMYWYRQDPGQGLRLIYYSQIVNDFQKGDIAEGYSVSREKKESFPLTVTSAQKNPTAFYLCASSMRAGGGRNEQFFGPGTRLTVL.

The V gene is TRBV2, the J gene TRBJ2-3, with a weak D call TRBD2 (6 bases). CDR3 length: 15 residues. With 7 bases removed from V and 1 base from J, the gap between germline ends came to 15 bases. CDR1 is SNHLY and CDR2 is FYNNEI in the germline V gene. The CDR3 DNA sequence: TGTGCCAGCACTAAAGAGGAGGGACGCACAGATACGCAGTATTTT. Residues: CASTKEEGRTDTQYF. Full variable domain (remainder filled in from reference TRBV2 and TRBJ2-3): EPEVTQTPSHQVTQMGQEVILRCVPISNHLYFYWYRQILGQKVEFLVSFYNNEISEKSEIFDDQFSVERPDGSNFTLKIRSTKLEDSAMYFCASTKEEGRTDTQYFGPGTRLTVL.

V gene TRBV11-3 combines with J gene TRBJ2-7; 9 bases fit TRBD2. Germline loops: CDR1 SGHNT, CDR2 YENEEA. V dropped 1 base and J dropped 3; count of bases not matched to a gene: 4. The CDR3 has 15 residues. The CDR3 DNA follows: TGTGCCAGCAGCTTAGGGAGCGGGGGGCACTACGAGCAGTACTTC. Protein: CASSLGSGGHYEQYF.

This rearrangement joins TRBV5-8 to TRBJ2-7; D is perhaps TRBD2 (5 bases). Germline V gives CDR1 SGHTS, CDR2 YDEGEE. The CDR3 consists of 13 residues. Trimming removed 2 bases at V and 1 base at J, with 7 bases between. This CDR3 reads CASSFGGSYEQYF. The CDR3 DNA sequence: TGTGCCAGCAGCTTCGGAGGTTCCTACGAGCAGTACTTC.

V usage is TRBV6-1 and J usage is TRBJ2-7; D not resolved. CDR3 length: 13 residues. Germline V gene sequence: CDR1 MNHNS, CDR2 SASEGT. Trimming left V 5 bases short and J 2 bases short, with 10 bases between. Here the CDR3 DNA reads TGTGCCAGCAGTCCCCAGGAAACCTACGAGCAGTACTTC. This codes for CASSPQETYEQYF.

V usage is TRBV30 and J usage is TRBJ2-1; 11 nucleotides agree with TRBD2. The germline CDR1 and CDR2 sequences are GTSNPN and SVGIG (reference sequence). V shed 1 base and J 8 bases; nucleotides not matched to a gene: 7. The CDR3 runs 15 residues. DNA of the CDR3: TGTGCCTGGAGTGCCTCTAGCGGGGGGCGGGATGAGCAGTTCTTC. Its protein is CAWSASSGGRDEQFF.

CDR3 in DNA: TGTGCCAGCAGTTACAGGGGAGGGGACACCGGGGAGCTGTTTTTT. It specifies CASSYRGGDTGELFF. The chain links TRBV6-5 to TRBJ2-2; 7 bases are shared with TRBD2. The J segment lost 3 bases and the V segment lost 2 bases, leaving 3 bases of the junction unmatched. Germline CDR1 and CDR2: MNHEY and SVGAGI. The CDR3 sequence is 15 residues long.

The genes are TRBV2 and TRBJ2-3, with 10 bases matching TRBD2. Germline V gene lookup returns CDR1 SNHLY and CDR2 FYNNEI. Trimming removed 6 bases from V and 4 bases from J; junction bases left unmatched: 10. CDR3 length equals 16 residues. CDR3 loop: CASSELAGSNSDTQYF. The CDR3 DNA sequence: TGTGCCAGCAGCGAACTAGCGGGGTCAAATTCAGATACGCAGTATTTT.

A single count supports this clone. The gene calls are TRBV28 and TRBJ1-2; a possible D gene is TRBD1 (6 bases). V lost 5 bases to trimming and J lost 8 bases, with 12 bases between them. Germline values: CDR1 MDHEN, CDR2 SYDVKM. The length of the CDR3 is 12 residues. The CDR3 loop reads CASSDRTEGYTF. DNA for the CDR3: TGTGCCAGCAGTGACCGGACAGAAGGCTACACCTTC.

This clone was counted a single time. The V call is TRBV30, the J call TRBJ2-3, with a weak D call TRBD1 (5 bases). V lost 1 base, J lost 4 bases, and 12 bases lay in between. From germline, CDR1 is GTSNPN and CDR2 SVGIG (reference sequence). This CDR3 has 14 amino acids. The CDR3 nucleotides read TGTGCCTGGAGTGCCTCGACAGAGGCAGATACGCAGTATTTT. Protein product: CAWSASTEADTQYF.

V and J are TRBV12-5 and TRBJ2-7, with 8 positions matching TRBD2. Germline V gene lookup returns CDR1 LGHNT and CDR2 FRNRAP. This CDR3 region has 17 residues. The junction had 13 bases not matched to a gene; V was cut back by 4 bases and J by 2 bases. The CDR3, as DNA: TGTGCTAGTGGTTCTCCCTCAGCGGGGGCGTCCACCTACGAGCAGTACTTC. Encoded protein: CASGSPSAGASTYEQYF.

The chain carries TRBV4-3 and TRBJ1-1; TRBD1 might be the D (6 bases). Germline CDR1 and CDR2: LGHNA and YSLEER. The germline V and J ends were trimmed by 1 base and 6 bases, with 9 bases remaining between them. The CDR3 has 13 amino acids. The chain's CDR3 is CASSQGRGSEAFF. In DNA, the CDR3 is TGCGCCAGCAGCCAAGGCAGGGGTTCTGAAGCTTTCTTT.

The rearrangement links TRBV27 to TRBJ1-2; D perhaps matches TRBD1 (5 bases). The V end lost 6 bases, the J end lost 7 bases, and 12 bases lay between the germline ends. CDR1 is MNHEY and CDR2 is SMNVEV in the germline V gene (reference sequence). The CDR3 runs to 12 residues. The CDR3 nucleotides are TGTGCCAGCAGAAGCTTCGGGGGTGGCTACACCTTC. Protein sequence: CASRSFGGGYTF.

This clone was detected only a few times. The V gene is TRBV5-8, the J gene TRBJ1-1; unclear D gene. V dropped 0 bases and J dropped 5 bases, with 11 bases sitting between them. Germline CDR1 is SGHTS and CDR2 is YDEGEE. The CDR3 is made up of 14 amino acids. In DNA, the CDR3 is TGTGCCAGCAGCTTGGAGGGAGGTCGAACTGAAGCTTTCTTT. Translation gives CASSLEGGRTEAFF.